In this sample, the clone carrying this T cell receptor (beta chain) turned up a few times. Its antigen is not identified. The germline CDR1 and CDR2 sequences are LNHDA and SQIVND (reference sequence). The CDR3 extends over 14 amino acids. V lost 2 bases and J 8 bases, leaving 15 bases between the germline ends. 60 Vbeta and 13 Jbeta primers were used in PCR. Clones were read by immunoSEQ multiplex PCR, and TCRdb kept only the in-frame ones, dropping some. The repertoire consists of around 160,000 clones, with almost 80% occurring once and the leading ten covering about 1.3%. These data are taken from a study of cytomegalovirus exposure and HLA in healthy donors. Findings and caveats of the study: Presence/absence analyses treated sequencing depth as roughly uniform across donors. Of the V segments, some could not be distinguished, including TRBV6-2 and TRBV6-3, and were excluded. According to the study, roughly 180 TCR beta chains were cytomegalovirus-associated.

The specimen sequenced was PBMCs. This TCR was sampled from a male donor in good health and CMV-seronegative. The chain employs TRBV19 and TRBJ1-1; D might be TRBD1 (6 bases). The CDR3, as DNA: TGTGCCAGTAGTATATCCAACAGGGACCGGGAAGCTTTCTTT. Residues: CASSISNRDREAFF.